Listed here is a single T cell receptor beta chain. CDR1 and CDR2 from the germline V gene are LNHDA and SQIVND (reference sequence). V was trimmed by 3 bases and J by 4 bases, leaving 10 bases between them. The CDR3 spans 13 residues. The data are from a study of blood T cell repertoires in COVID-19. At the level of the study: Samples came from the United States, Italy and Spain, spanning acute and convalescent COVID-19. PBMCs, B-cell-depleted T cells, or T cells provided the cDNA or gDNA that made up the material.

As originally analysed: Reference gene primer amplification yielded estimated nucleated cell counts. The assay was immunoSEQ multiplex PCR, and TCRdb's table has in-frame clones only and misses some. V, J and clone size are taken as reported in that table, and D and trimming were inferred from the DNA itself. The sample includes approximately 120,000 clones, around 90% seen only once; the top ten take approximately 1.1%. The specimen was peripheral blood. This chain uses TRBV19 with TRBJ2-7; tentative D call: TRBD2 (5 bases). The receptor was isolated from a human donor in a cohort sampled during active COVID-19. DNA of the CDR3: TGTGCCAGTAGTATGAGCGGTGAGTACGAGCAGTACTTC. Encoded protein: CASSMSGEYEQYF.